Listed here are 32 T cell receptor beta chains from one sample, sequenced in a study of T cell repertoires in cytomegalovirus infection. TCRdb re-called the reads through MiXCR, storing one row per CDR3 protein. The repertoire holds 200,000 or so distinct CDR3 sequences, with roughly a fifth as singletons. Sample: PBMCs. The receptors come from a human donor in good health (CMV status not recorded). Some clones in this sample may be carry-over from other donors' samples.

This clonotype was counted a few times. This sequence joins TRBV6-5 and TRBJ1-1; 9 bases match TRBD1. This CDR3 has 12 amino acids. CDR1 and CDR2 from the germline V gene are MNHEY and SVGAGI. Trimming removed 2 bases from V and 8 bases from J; junction bases left unmatched: 0. CDR3 amino acids: CASSYGTGEAFF. Here the CDR3 DNA reads TGTGCCAGCAGTTACGGGACAGGGGAAGCTTTCTTT.

This clonotype was seen repeatedly, ten times or more. The chain couples TRBV7-2 to TRBJ2-7; TRBD1 might be the D (6 bases). Trimming shortened V by 5 bases and J by 0 bases, and 14 bases separated the two germline ends. There are 15 residues in the CDR3. CDR1 and CDR2 (germline): SGHTA, FQGNSA. The CDR3 nucleotides are TGTGCCAGCAGCCTCGCAGGGGCTAGCTCCTACGAGCAGTACTTC. Its translation: CASSLAGASSYEQYF.

The chain couples TRBV11-2 to TRBJ2-7; 11 bases map to TRBD2. Germline V gene sequence: CDR1 SGHAT, CDR2 FQNNGV. This CDR3 has 15 amino acids. The ends lost 5 bases at V and 5 bases at J; junction bases unmatched: 8. The CDR3 nucleotides are TGTGCCAGCAGCATATTAGCGGGAGGGCCGAACGAGCAGTACTTC. It is translated as CASSILAGGPNEQYF.

The chain joins TRBV29-1 to TRBJ2-2, with 7 bases fitting TRBD1. The germline V gene encodes CDR1 SQVTM and CDR2 ANQGSEA. The CDR3 spans 14 residues. J lost 2 bases, V lost 7 bases, and 7 bases had no gene match. The CDR3 DNA is TGCAGCGCCTGGACAGGCCTTAACACCGGGGAGCTGTTTTTT. Residues: CSAWTGLNTGELFF.

The chain has TRBV6-6 and TRBJ2-7, with TRBD1 identical over 7 bases. With 2 bases clipped from V and 0 bases from J, the junction kept 7 bases outside the gene matches. The CDR3 is 16 amino acids. Germline V gives CDR1 MNHNY, CDR2 SVGAGI (reference sequence). The CDR3 here is CASSYGGQAFSYEQYF. CDR3 DNA sequence: TGTGCCAGCAGTTACGGAGGACAGGCGTTCTCCTACGAGCAGTACTTC.

The rearrangement links TRBV12-5 to TRBJ2-7, with 13 nucleotides matching TRBD2. Germline V gene data show CDR1 as LGHNT and CDR2 as FRNRAP. The ends lost 0 bases at V and 3 bases at J; junction bases unmatched: 5. The CDR3 spans 17 residues. The CDR3 region is CASGLVPGLAGNYEQYF. The CDR3 DNA is TGTGCTAGTGGTTTGGTACCGGGACTAGCGGGGAACTACGAGCAGTACTTC. Full variable domain (missing parts from reference TRBV12-5 and TRBJ2-7): DARVTQTPRHKVTEMGQEVTMRCQPILGHNTVFWYRQTMMQGLELLAYFRNRAPLDDSGMPKDRFSAEMPDATLATLKIQPSEPRDSAVYFCASGLVPGLAGNYEQYFGPGTRLTVT.

This clonotype was observed a handful of times. The V gene is TRBV6-2 or TRBV6-3, the J gene TRBJ2-7, with no clear D. The length of the CDR3 is 16 residues. Germline values: CDR1 MNHEY, CDR2 SVGEGT. V lost 6 bases and J lost 0, with 18 bases in between. In nucleotides, the CDR3 is TGTGCCAGCAGCCCCGGTCAGTCCAGGTCCTCCTACGAGCAGTACTTC. It codes for CASSPGQSRSSYEQYF.

To note about this clonotype: A read error may produce the germline difference seen at one junction end. The V call is TRBV7-7, the J call TRBJ2-7, with D unclear. The CDR3 runs to 15 residues. Germline CDR1 reads SSHAT; CDR2 reads FNYEAQ (reference sequence). The CDR3 is CASSFGIPNSYEQYF. CDR3 nucleotides: TGTGCTAGCAGCTTCGGAATTCCAAACTCCTACGAGCAGTACTTC.

The sample holds many counts of this clonotype. The rearrangement links TRBV7-8 to TRBJ1-5; no clear D. Germline V gene data show CDR1 as SGHVS and CDR2 as FQNEAQ. The length of the CDR3 is 15 residues. Trimming stripped 1 base from V and 2 bases from J, with 9 bases between. The CDR3 nucleotides read TGTGCCAGCAGCTTAGTTCTGGACGGCAATCAGCCCCAGCATTTT. Its protein is CASSLVLDGNQPQHF.

Only a few counts were recorded for this clonotype. The chain couples TRBV4-2 to TRBJ2-1; 11 positions match TRBD2. This CDR3 is built from 16 residues. The germline V gene has CDR1 LGHNA and CDR2 YNFKEQ. V gave up 0 bases and J gave up 5 bases; unmatched junction bases: 3. The CDR3 DNA reads as TGTGCCAGCAGCCAAGATAGCGGGGGGGAAGACAATGAGCAGTTCTTC. It specifies CASSQDSGGEDNEQFF.

The rearrangement links TRBV18 to TRBJ1-5; D remains ambiguous. V dropped 1 base and J dropped 6 bases, with 10 bases sitting between them. CDR3 length: 14 amino acids. The germline V gene encodes CDR1 KGHSH and CDR2 LQKENI. CDR3 nucleotide sequence: TGTGCCAGCTCACCACAGGGCAACGGTCAGCCCCAGCATTTT. Encoded protein: CASSPQGNGQPQHF. Together with reference TRBV18 and TRBJ1-5, the CDR3 gives the full variable domain: NAGVMQNPRHLVRRRGQEARLRCSPMKGHSHVYWYRQLPEEGLKFMVYLQKENIIDESGMPKERFSAEFPKEGPSILRIQQVVRGDSAAYFCASSPQGNGQPQHFGDGTRLSIL.

This clonotype was found many times. V gene TRBV2 combines with J gene TRBJ2-2; 10 nucleotides match TRBD1. From germline, CDR1 is SNHLY and CDR2 FYNNEI. Trimming cost V 3 bases and J 5 bases; bases outside gene matches: 6. The CDR3 covers 16 residues. The CDR3 loop reads CASSETGTGVTGELFF. In nucleotides, the CDR3 is TGTGCCAGCAGTGAGACCGGGACAGGGGTAACCGGGGAGCTGTTTTTT. Full variable domain (remainder filled in from reference TRBV2 and TRBJ2-2): EPEVTQTPSHQVTQMGQEVILRCVPISNHLYFYWYRQILGQKVEFLVSFYNNEISEKSEIFDDQFSVERPDGSNFTLKIRSTKLEDSAMYFCASSETGTGVTGELFFGEGSRLTVL.

The rearrangement joins TRBV10-3 to TRBJ2-1, with D possibly matching TRBD1 (6 bases). V was cut by 10 bases and J by 1 base, with 14 bases left in between. From germline, CDR1 is ENHRY and CDR2 SYGVKD. The CDR3 runs to 14 residues. CDR3 coding DNA: TGTGCCACCAAACACAGGGATTCCTACAATGAGCAGTTCTTC. Translated, it gives CATKHRDSYNEQFF.

The sample holds many counts of this clonotype. The V and J genes are TRBV20-1 and TRBJ2-5; TRBD2 matches at 7 bases. Germline CDR1 and CDR2: DFQATT and SNEGSKA (reference sequence). Trimming took 6 bases from V and 4 from J; bases not matched to a gene: 8. The CDR3 is 13 residues long. CDR3 residues: CSAISTSPETQYF. The DNA for the CDR3 is TGCAGTGCCATCTCGACTAGCCCAGAGACCCAGTACTTC.

This chain uses TRBV28 with TRBJ2-1; maybe TRBD2 (5 bases). Germline lookup yields CDR1 MDHEN and CDR2 SYDVKM. The V end was cut by 6 bases, the J end by 9 bases, with 18 bases between. This CDR3 has 14 amino acids. CDR3 nucleotide sequence: TGTGCCAGCAGCCCTGGACTGTTTGAAGCTGAGCAGTTCTTC. Residues: CASSPGLFEAEQFF.

This clonotype appeared many times. This rearrangement joins TRBV12-3 or TRBV12-4 to TRBJ1-3; no definite D call. The CDR3 consists of 14 residues. V was pared by 6 bases and J by 0 bases, with 9 bases between. The CDR3 sequence: CASSSLNSGNTIYF. The CDR3 coding sequence is TGTGCCAGCAGCTCCTTGAACTCTGGAAACACCATATATTTT.

There are many counts of this clonotype. The chain couples TRBV7-2 to TRBJ2-3; D not certain. There are 14 residues in the CDR3. Trimming shortened V by 4 bases and J by 0 bases, and 8 bases separated the two germline ends. The germline V gene has CDR1 SGHTA and CDR2 FQGNSA. The CDR3 spells CASSWSFSTDTQYF. The CDR3 nucleotides read TGTGCCAGCAGCTGGAGTTTTAGCACAGATACGCAGTATTTT. Full variable domain (outside the CDR3, taken from reference TRBV7-2 and TRBJ2-3): GAGVSQSPSNKVTEKGKDVELRCDPISGHTALYWYRQSLGQGLEFLIYFQGNSAPDKSGLPSDRFSAERTGGSVSTLTIQRTQQEDSAVYLCASSWSFSTDTQYFGPGTRLTVL.

The V and J genes are TRBV12-3 or TRBV12-4 and TRBJ2-7; 9 bases match TRBD1. The J segment lost 5 bases and the V segment lost 5 bases, leaving 10 bases of the junction unmatched. The CDR3 is made up of 15 amino acids. The CDR3 loop is CASSNRDRVMDEQYF. CDR3 nucleotides: TGTGCCAGCAGTAACCGGGACAGGGTGATGGACGAGCAGTACTTC.

The chain combines TRBV11-3 with TRBJ1-1; no firm D call. Germline V lookup: CDR1 SGHNT, CDR2 YENEEA. V shed 5 bases and J shed 1 base, with 5 bases lying between them. This CDR3 contains 12 residues. The CDR3 spells CASSERNTEAFF. The CDR3 DNA reads TGTGCCAGCAGCGAGAGGAACACTGAAGCTTTCTTT.

This clonotype was counted ten times or more. The chain recombines TRBV7-2 with TRBJ2-3; D is ambiguous. CDR3 size: 12 residues. The V and J ends lost 2 bases and 5 bases respectively, with 5 bases between them. Per germline, CDR1 SGHTA and CDR2 FQGNSA. The CDR3 region is CASSLNRDTQYF. The CDR3 DNA is TGTGCCAGCAGCTTAAACCGAGATACGCAGTATTTT.

J is TRBJ2-7 and V is TRBV29-1, with TRBD1 identical over 11 bases. Germline-derived CDR1 and CDR2 are SQVTM and ANQGSEA. CDR3 size: 14 residues. J lost 3 bases, V lost 4 bases, and 5 bases had no gene match. The CDR3 DNA is TGCAGCGTTGTGGGACAGGGGGTCGGCTACGAGCAGTACTTC. It translates to CSVVGQGVGYEQYF.

This clonotype has just a few counts. The rearrangement joins TRBV25-1 to TRBJ2-7; 8 positions agree with TRBD2. The V gene end was trimmed by 6 bases and the J gene end by 3 bases; junction bases not matched to a gene: 7. Germline CDR1 MGHDK, CDR2 SYGVNS. The CDR3 runs 14 residues. The CDR3 region is CASRLSGSIYEQYF. CDR3 DNA sequence: TGTGCCAGCAGACTCAGCGGGAGTATCTACGAGCAGTACTTC.

The chain has TRBV7-4 and TRBJ2-5, with D perhaps TRBD2 (6 bases). Germline V gives CDR1 SGHVT, CDR2 SQSDAQ. This CDR3 is built from 16 residues. With 1 base removed from V and 7 bases from J, the gap between germline ends came to 19 bases. The CDR3 DNA sequence: TGTGCCAGCAGCTTAGAGGCGGGACTCCCATCAGGGACCCAGTACTTC. Its translation is CASSLEAGLPSGTQYF.

The count of this clonotype is one. One base away lies a much larger clone, so this may be a sequencing read error. The J gene is TRBJ2-3, the V gene TRBV6-1; maybe TRBD1 (6 bases). The CDR3 runs 16 residues. Germline CDR1 MNHNS, CDR2 SASEGT. V was shortened by 2 bases and J by 2 bases, with 14 bases between the two germline ends. The CDR3 region has the DNA TGTGCCAGCAGTGAAAGTAGCAGGGGAGACACAGATACGCAGTATTTT. It specifies CASSESSRGDTDTQYF.

The chain has TRBV12-3 or TRBV12-4 and TRBJ1-3; D unresolved. Trimming pared 6 bases from V and 16 bases from J, leaving 28 bases between. The CDR3 spans 15 residues. CDR3 sequence reads: CASRAQGWAGREYYF. The CDR3 DNA is TGTGCCAGCAGGGCCCAAGGTTGGGCCGGGAGGGAGTATTATTTT.

This clonotype has a handful of counts. The CDR3 sequence: CASNPQGGTEAFF. CDR3 DNA sequence: TGCGCCAGCAATCCACAGGGAGGGACTGAAGCTTTCTTT. V gene TRBV5-1 combines with J gene TRBJ1-1; weak D call: TRBD1 (6 bases). Germline values: CDR1 SGHRS, CDR2 YFSETQ. The CDR3 consists of 13 residues. Trimming took 6 bases from V and 5 from J, leaving 14 bases between them.

This clonotype was seen repeatedly, ten times or more. V and J are TRBV7-2 and TRBJ1-3; 8 bases align to TRBD1. This CDR3 contains 14 residues. The J segment lost 4 bases and the V segment lost 4 bases, leaving 3 bases of the junction unmatched. CDR1 is SGHTA and CDR2 is FQGNSA in the germline V gene. The chain's CDR3 is CASSSQGGGNTIYF. The CDR3, as DNA: TGTGCCAGCAGCTCACAGGGGGGAGGAAACACCATATATTTT.

This clonotype was counted a few times. This chain links TRBV7-3 with TRBJ1-1; possibly TRBD1 for D (5 bases). V was pared by 5 bases and J by 4 bases, with 14 bases between. Looked up from germline, CDR1 is SGHTA and CDR2 is FQGTGA. This CDR3 is 14 amino acids long. CDR3 DNA: TGTGCCAGCAGCAGCTCGGGTGGGACCACTGAAGCTTTCTTT. Its translation: CASSSSGGTTEAFF. The whole variable domain, filled in from reference TRBV7-3 and TRBJ1-1, reads GAGVSQTPSNKVTEKGKYVELRCDPISGHTALYWYRQSLGQGPEFLIYFQGTGAADDSGLPNDRFFAVRPEGSVSTLKIQRTERGDSAVYLCASSSSGGTTEAFFGQGTRLTVV.

This sequence joins TRBV20-1 and TRBJ2-7, with TRBD1 matching 8 bases. CDR1 is DFQATT and CDR2 is SNEGSKA in the germline V gene (reference sequence). CDR3 length: 15 amino acids. V gave up 1 base and J gave up 3 bases; unmatched junction bases: 8. As DNA, the CDR3 is TGCAGTGCTAGAGCCCTACAGGGGGACTTCTACGAGCAGTACTTC. It codes for CSARALQGDFYEQYF.

This clonotype was observed at least ten times. The chain combines TRBV19 with TRBJ1-1, with D possibly matching TRBD1 (5 bases). The germline CDR1 and CDR2 sequences are LNHDA and SQIVND (reference sequence). Trimming pared 1 base from V and 4 bases from J, leaving 7 bases between. CDR3 length equals 13 residues. The CDR3 is CASSIVGATEAFF. The CDR3, as DNA: TGTGCCAGTAGTATAGTCGGGGCCACTGAAGCTTTCTTT.

This clonotype occurred many times. The gene calls are TRBV7-2 and TRBJ1-1; D is uncertain. The V and J ends lost 5 bases and 5 bases respectively, with 12 bases between them. CDR1 is SGHTA, CDR2 FQGNSA, per germline. The CDR3 extends over 13 amino acids. CDR3 residues: CASSRSEVTEAFF. As DNA, the CDR3 is TGTGCCAGCAGCCGATCAGAGGTAACTGAAGCTTTCTTT. The entire variable domain, with the rest obtained from reference TRBV7-2 and TRBJ1-1, is as follows: GAGVSQSPSNKVTEKGKDVELRCDPISGHTALYWYRQSLGQGLEFLIYFQGNSAPDKSGLPSDRFSAERTGGSVSTLTIQRTQQEDSAVYLCASSRSEVTEAFFGQGTRLTVV.

The chain combines TRBV7-9 with TRBJ2-1, with D perhaps matching TRBD1 (6 bases). Per germline, CDR1 SEHNR and CDR2 FQNEAQ (reference sequence). The V end was cut by 3 bases, the J end by 7 bases, with 10 bases between. The CDR3 consists of 13 residues. This chain's CDR3 is CASSFGQTNEQFF. The CDR3 DNA reads TGTGCCAGCAGCTTCGGACAGACGAATGAGCAGTTCTTC.